The 24 T cell receptor beta chains given below trace back to one sample, sequenced in a study of blood T cell repertoires in COVID-19. The table came from immunoSEQ multiplex PCR; TCRdb's copy has only in-frame clones and leaves some out. The sample includes around 26,000 clones, roughly 89% of them seen just once. Sequences were obtained from peripheral blood. The receptors shown here come from a human donor with active COVID-19. The donor label of this sample is uncertain.

J is TRBJ1-2 and V is TRBV30; the match to TRBD1 covers 8 bases. This CDR3 is built from 15 residues. V lost 0 bases and J lost 5; bases outside the gene matches: 8. CDR1 is GTSNPN and CDR2 is SVGIG in the germline V gene (reference sequence). DNA for the CDR3: TGTGCCTGGAGTGTCGGACAGGGTGGTGGATATGGCTACACCTTC. Amino acid sequence: CAWSVGQGGGYGYTF. Full variable domain (rest looked up from reference TRBV30 and TRBJ1-2): SQTIHQWPATLVQPVGSPLSLECTVEGTSNPNLYWYRQAAGRGLQLLFYSVGIGQISSEVPQNLSASRPQDRQFILSSKKLLLSDSGFYLCAWSVGQGGGYGYTFGSGTRLTVV.

The chain couples TRBV15 to TRBJ2-5, with a tentative D call TRBD2 (6 bases). Germline V gives CDR1 LNHNV, CDR2 YYDKDF (reference sequence). V shed 4 bases and J shed 4 bases, with 19 bases lying between them. The CDR3 is 16 residues long. CDR3 sequence: CATSTRASLGGETQYF. The CDR3 DNA is TGTGCCACCAGCACCAGGGCTTCGCTGGGAGGAGAGACCCAGTACTTC.

The chain recombines TRBV4-3 with TRBJ1-2, with 9 bases matching TRBD1. Germline loops: CDR1 LGHNA, CDR2 YSLEER. This CDR3 spans 15 amino acids. V shed 0 bases and J 8 bases; nucleotides not matched to a gene: 7. This CDR3 reads CASSQDQGQGDGYTF. In DNA, the CDR3 is TGCGCCAGCAGCCAAGATCAGGGACAGGGAGACGGCTACACCTTC.

Details on this clone: The sample holds other DNA sequences that translate to the same CDR3. This CDR3 is CASSESGLNQPQHF. CDR3 nucleotide sequence: TGCGCCAGCAGTGAATCAGGGCTCAATCAGCCCCAGCATTTT. The chain employs TRBV10-2 and TRBJ1-5; a possible D gene is TRBD1 (5 bases). Trimming shortened V by 3 bases and J by 3 bases, and 9 bases separated the two germline ends. Germline CDR1 reads WSHSY; CDR2 reads SAAADI. The CDR3 has 14 amino acids.

The rearrangement joins TRBV19 to TRBJ2-7; maybe TRBD2 (6 bases). The CDR3 runs to 17 residues. Germline V CDR1 and CDR2: LNHDA, SQIVND (reference sequence). The ends were cut back, 5 bases at V and 3 bases at J, with 23 bases in the middle. The CDR3: CASSPRHLSGENYEQYF. The CDR3, as DNA: TGTGCCAGTAGTCCTCGCCACCTCTCGGGGGAGAACTACGAGCAGTACTTC.

CDR3 DNA: TGTGCCAGTAGTACCCAGGTCCAAGAGACCCAGTACTTC. As protein: CASSTQVQETQYF. This chain uses TRBV19 with TRBJ2-5; unclear D gene. Germline CDR1 is LNHDA and CDR2 is SQIVND (reference sequence). The CDR3 has 13 residues. V shed 4 bases and J shed 1 base, with 7 bases lying between them.

Concerning this clone: An end of the junction does not agree with germline; a read error may underlie this. V and J are TRBV7-9 and TRBJ2-7; D is perhaps TRBD1 (6 bases). The CDR3 is made up of 12 amino acids. The germline gives CDR1 SEHNR, CDR2 FQNEAQ (reference sequence). CDR3 in amino acids: CASSQDRSPINF. In DNA, the CDR3 is TGTGCCAGCAGCCAAGACAGGAGCCCTATTAACTTC.

The rearrangement joins TRBV3-1 (or the pseudogene TRBV3-2) to TRBJ2-1, with 11 nucleotides matching TRBD1. The CDR3 has 16 amino acids. The germline CDR1 and CDR2 sequences are LGHDT and YNNKEL (reference sequence). The V and J ends lost 8 bases and 7 bases, in that order; junction bases with no gene match: 13. The CDR3 region is CASGSIPGQGANEQFF. The CDR3 DNA is TGTGCCAGCGGTTCTATCCCAGGACAGGGGGCAAATGAGCAGTTCTTC.

This clone was counted only a few times. V and J are TRBV19 and TRBJ2-1; TRBD1 aligns across 12 bases. Germline V gene data show CDR1 as LNHDA and CDR2 as SQIVND (reference sequence). The trim removed 6 bases at V and 7 bases at J, leaving 7 bases unmatched. This CDR3 comprises 15 residues. The CDR3 nucleotides are TGTGCCAGTAGCCTCGGGACAGGGGGCACGAATGAGCAGTTCTTC. Amino acids: CASSLGTGGTNEQFF.

The chain is built from TRBV28 and TRBJ1-2, with a tentative D call TRBD1 (5 bases). This CDR3 comprises 13 residues. Per germline, CDR1 MDHEN and CDR2 SYDVKM. The V gene lost 5 bases and the J gene lost 7 bases, with 14 bases spanning the gap. The CDR3 DNA sequence: TGTGCCAGCAGTGGCAGGGAACGGAGTGGCTACACCTTC. It specifies CASSGRERSGYTF.

Comments on this clone: The junction does not match germline at one end; this may be a read error. This chain joins TRBV2 and TRBJ1-2, with 8 nucleotides matching TRBD1. The CDR3 is 16 residues long. In germline, CDR1 is SNHLY, CDR2 FYNNEI. As DNA, the CDR3 is TGTGCCAGCAGTGAAGCATCCGGACAGGGTAACTTTGGCTACACCTTC. This encodes CASSEASGQGNFGYTF.

The chain employs TRBV6-6 and TRBJ2-1; D may be TRBD2 (5 bases). This CDR3 spans 16 amino acids. Germline V CDR1 and CDR2: MNHNY, SVGAGI (reference sequence). The germline V and J ends were trimmed by 5 bases and 0 bases, with 14 bases remaining between them. The CDR3 DNA is TGTGCCAGCAGTCGATACCGGGGAAGCTCCTACAATGAGCAGTTCTTC. Amino acids: CASSRYRGSSYNEQFF.

The V call is TRBV5-1, the J call TRBJ2-3; D perhaps matches TRBD2 (6 bases). This CDR3 has 14 residues. Germline lookup yields CDR1 SGHRS and CDR2 YFSETQ. Trimming took off 4 bases at V and 3 bases at J, with 12 bases between the two ends. CDR3 sequence reads: CASSREGRTDTQYF. CDR3 coding DNA: TGCGCCAGCAGCCGAGAGGGGAGGACAGATACGCAGTATTTT.

The V gene is TRBV30, the J gene TRBJ2-3; 8 nucleotides agree with TRBD2. Per the germline V gene, CDR1 is GTSNPN and CDR2 is SVGIG (reference sequence). There are 12 residues in the CDR3. Trimming cost V 5 bases and J 3 bases; bases outside gene matches: 1. In DNA, the CDR3 is TGTGCCTGGCGGGGGGGGACAGATACGCAGTATTTT. Protein: CAWRGGTDTQYF. The variable domain in full, completed from reference TRBV30 and TRBJ2-3, reads SQTIHQWPATLVQPVGSPLSLECTVEGTSNPNLYWYRQAAGRGLQLLFYSVGIGQISSEVPQNLSASRPQDRQFILSSKKLLLSDSGFYLCAWRGGTDTQYFGPGTRLTVL.

J is TRBJ1-1 and V is TRBV29-1; 7 bases are shared with TRBD1. The CDR3 is 18 amino acids. Germline V lookup: CDR1 SQVTM, CDR2 ANQGSEA. J gave up 0 bases and V 6 bases, and 19 bases lay outside the gene matches. CDR3 amino acids: CSVEITGTVEGLNTEAFF. CDR3 bases: TGCAGCGTCGAAATTACCGGGACAGTGGAGGGACTGAACACTGAAGCTTTCTTT.

The chain combines TRBV6-6 with TRBJ2-7; TRBD2 matches 8 bases. Germline loops: CDR1 MNHNY, CDR2 SVGAGI (reference sequence). CDR3 length: 16 amino acids. The V and J ends lost 3 bases and 6 bases, in that order; junction bases with no gene match: 13. CDR3 protein: CASSYGLASGLGEQYF. CDR3 nucleotides: TGTGCCAGCAGTTATGGGCTTGCTAGCGGGTTGGGCGAGCAGTACTTC.

This chain connects TRBV7-2 to TRBJ1-5; 8 nucleotides align to TRBD1. This CDR3 is 14 amino acids long. Per the germline V gene, CDR1 is SGHTA and CDR2 is FQGNSA. The ends lost 5 bases at V and 6 bases at J; junction bases unmatched: 6. The CDR3 DNA is TGTGCCAGCAGCCCACAGGGGGGTCTTCAGCCCCAGCATTTT. It translates to CASSPQGGLQPQHF.

This clone was seen a handful of times. The J gene is TRBJ1-4, the V gene TRBV30; TRBD1 is a possible D gene (5 bases). The V end was cut by 4 bases, the J end by 4 bases, with 10 bases between. Germline assignment: CDR1 GTSNPN and CDR2 SVGIG (reference sequence). This CDR3 spans 13 amino acids. For the CDR3, the DNA is TGTGCCTGGAATGGGGGAGGTAATGAAAAACTGTTTTTT. It specifies CAWNGGGNEKLFF.

The rearrangement joins TRBV9 to TRBJ2-5, with a tentative D call TRBD1 (5 bases). Trimming cost V 2 bases and J 4 bases, with 9 bases left between them. Germline V gene lookup returns CDR1 SGDLS and CDR2 YYNGEE. This CDR3 region has 13 residues. This chain's CDR3 is CASSVTGPETQYF. The CDR3 region has the DNA TGTGCCAGCAGCGTTACAGGCCCAGAGACCCAGTACTTC.

The V call is TRBV6-2 or TRBV6-3, the J call TRBJ1-4, with D possibly matching TRBD1 (6 bases). Germline V gives CDR1 MNHEY, CDR2 SVGEGT. Deletions cut 2 bases from V and 10 bases from J, with 17 bases between. This CDR3 is built from 15 residues. The CDR3 region is CASSYPPGGQAKLFF. The CDR3 DNA is TGTGCCAGCAGTTACCCGCCGGGGGGGCAGGCAAAACTGTTTTTT.

The chain joins TRBV7-2 to TRBJ2-1; 9 bases are shared with TRBD1. Trimming took 5 bases from V and 8 from J; bases not matched to a gene: 10. The CDR3 is 15 residues long. CDR1 and CDR2 from the germline V gene are SGHTA and FQGNSA. DNA for the CDR3: TGTGCCAGCAGCCACCCTGACAGGGGGGGGGATGAGCAGTTCTTC. This sequence encodes CASSHPDRGGDEQFF.

The rearrangement uses TRBV3-1 (or the pseudogene TRBV3-2) and TRBJ1-1; TRBD1 aligns across 8 bases. J was trimmed by 6 bases and V by 3 bases; bases with no gene match: 3. CDR3 length equals 13 residues. Germline CDR1 LGHDT, CDR2 YNNKEL (reference sequence). CDR3 residues: CASSHRGLAEAFF. In DNA form, the CDR3 reads TGTGCCAGCAGCCACAGGGGGCTAGCTGAAGCTTTCTTT.

The table lists this clone with a count of one. The rearrangement uses TRBV3-1 (or the pseudogene TRBV3-2) and TRBJ1-1, with D perhaps matching TRBD1 (5 bases). The CDR3 sequence is 14 residues long. Per germline, CDR1 LGHDT and CDR2 YNNKEL (reference sequence). V lost 6 bases and J 5 bases, leaving 16 bases between the germline ends. The CDR3 is CASRAGGGWTEAFF. CDR3 sequence (DNA): TGTGCCAGCAGAGCTGGGGGGGGGTGGACTGAAGCTTTCTTT.

The chain has TRBV14 and TRBJ2-5, with 7 positions matching TRBD2. V shed 2 bases, J shed 5 bases, and the junction held 8 bases outside the gene matches. CDR3 size: 15 residues. The V gene's germline CDR1 is SGHDN and CDR2 FVKESK. In nucleotides, the CDR3 is TGTGCCAGCAGCCAATCTGCCCACGGGGGGGAGACCCAGTACTTC. Its protein product is CASSQSAHGGETQYF.